These T cell receptor beta chains were read from a single sample in a study of T cells in Graves' hyperthyroidism and ophthalmopathy. TCRdb re-derived calls from the multiplex PCR reads in MiXCR, one entry per CDR3 protein. The sample consists of fewer than 800,000 distinct CDR3 sequences, 15% to 20% of them appearing once. Input material: blood. These receptors all come from a man in his late teens or twenties with Graves' hyperthyroidism. CDR3s include the opening cysteine and the closing phenylalanine or tryptophan. D genes are given only for firm matches. Only part of the rows carry a size: once, few, many, or a class if the clone is expanded.

V	J	size	D	CDR3	DNA
TRBV5-8	TRBJ1-2	NA	NA	CASSPRPALYGYTF	TGTGCCAGCAGCCCGAGGCCGGCCCTTTATGGCTACACCTTC
TRBV29-1	TRBJ2-5	few	TRBD1	CSARTGVMETQYF	TGCAGCGCTCGGACAGGGGTTATGGAGACCCAGTACTTC
TRBV7-2	TRBJ2-1	many	NA	CASSFRGRNEQFF	TGTGCCAGCAGCTTCCGGGGGAGGAATGAGCAGTTCTTC
TRBV29-1	TRBJ1-1	many	NA	CSVGAGTNTEAFF	TGCAGCGTTGGCGCGGGGACGAACACTGAAGCTTTCTTT
TRBV11-2	TRBJ1-4	NA	TRBD1	CASSPLGTATPEKLFF	TGTGCCAGCAGCCCCCTTGGGACAGCCACCCCTGAAAAACTGTTTTTT
TRBV20-1	TRBJ2-5	NA	NA	CSARSGTQYQETQYF	TGCAGTGCTAGATCTGGGACCCAGTACCAAGAGACCCAGTACTTC
TRBV11-3	TRBJ2-1	many	TRBD2	CASSFIATSLSYNEQFF	TGTGCCAGCAGCTTTATCGCGACTAGCCTCTCCTACAATGAGCAGTTCTTC
TRBV5-1	TRBJ2-3	NA	NA	CASSPGWTELTQYF	TGCGCCAGCAGCCCGGGGTGGACAGAGCTGACGCAGTATTTT
TRBV2	TRBJ2-3	NA	NA	CASTAAPRGTDTQYF	TGTGCCAGCACCGCAGCTCCTAGAGGAACAGATACGCAGTATTTT
TRBV12-3/TRBV12-4	TRBJ2-7	few	TRBD2	CASSLGLAATYEQYF	TGTGCCAGCAGTTTAGGACTAGCGGCCACCTACGAGCAGTACTTC
TRBV30	TRBJ2-5	NA	NA	CAWSVGQNDQETQYF	TGTGCCTGGAGTGTTGGGCAGAATGACCAAGAGACCCAGTACTTC
TRBV3-1	TRBJ2-7	NA	NA	CASSPQTYYEQYF	TGTGCCAGCAGCCCACAGACCTACTACGAGCAGTACTTC
TRBV15	TRBJ1-3	few	NA	CATSREVTSSGNTIYF	TGTGCCACCAGCAGAGAGGTAACGAGTTCTGGAAACACCATATATTTT
TRBV20-1	TRBJ2-7	NA	TRBD2	CSARDLAGGSYEQYF	TGCAGTGCTAGAGATCTGGCGGGAGGGTCCTACGAGCAGTACTTC
TRBV13	TRBJ2-7	many	NA	CASSCPGRRTYEQYF	TGTGCCAGCAGCTGCCCCGGGCGTCGGACCTACGAGCAGTACTTC
TRBV24-1	TRBJ2-5	many	TRBD1	CATSDTGTAQETQYF	TGTGCCACCAGTGATACCGGGACAGCTCAAGAGACCCAGTACTTC
TRBV29-1	TRBJ1-3	NA	TRBD1	CSVRGQGAGNTIYF	TGCAGCGTTCGCGGACAGGGGGCCGGAAACACCATATATTTT
TRBV20-1	TRBJ2-3	NA	NA	CSASEPRDTDTQYF	TGCAGTGCTAGTGAACCGCGGGACACAGATACGCAGTATTTT
TRBV20-1	TRBJ1-2	NA	NA	CSARRAGGGYTF	TGCAGTGCTAGAAGGGCGGGCGGTGGCTACACCTTC
TRBV20-1	TRBJ2-7	NA	TRBD1	CSGGQAYEQYF	TGCAGTGGGGGACAGGCCTACGAGCAGTACTTC
TRBV27	TRBJ2-5	NA	NA	CASSLGALRGETQYF	TGTGCCAGCAGTTTAGGGGCTCTTCGGGGGGAGACCCAGTACTTC
TRBV20-1	TRBJ1-1	NA	NA	CSARPAGAVTEAFF	TGCAGTGCTAGGCCCGCAGGGGCTGTCACTGAAGCTTTCTTT
TRBV6-2/TRBV6-3	TRBJ2-1	few	TRBD1	CASRGTGRYNEQFF	TGTGCCAGCAGAGGGACAGGCCGTTACAATGAGCAGTTCTTC
TRBV5-1	TRBJ2-7	few	NA	CASSLDSASSYEQYF	TGCGCCAGCAGCTTGGATAGCGCAAGCTCCTACGAGCAGTACTTC
TRBV20-1	TRBJ2-3	many	NA	CSARPGRTDTQYF	TGCAGTGCTAGACCTGGCCGTACAGATACGCAGTATTTT
TRBV7-9	TRBJ2-3	NA	TRBD2	CASSSTSGRGDTQYF	TGTGCCAGCAGCTCGACTAGCGGGAGGGGGGATACGCAGTATTTT
TRBV7-3	TRBJ2-1	NA	NA	CASSLLGVRGASSYNEQFF	TGTGCCAGCAGCTTACTAGGCGTACGAGGTGCTAGCTCCTACAATGAGCAGTTCTTC
TRBV12-3/TRBV12-4	TRBJ1-5	many	TRBD1	CASNGGQGGHQPQHF	TGTGCCAGCAACGGGGGACAGGGAGGACATCAGCCCCAGCATTTT
TRBV11-2	TRBJ2-3	many	NA	CASSVGFPSTDTQYF	TGTGCCAGCAGCGTAGGGTTCCCCAGCACAGATACGCAGTATTTT
TRBV4-2	TRBJ2-7	few	NA	CASSQDWLPYEQYF	TGTGCCAGCAGCCAAGATTGGCTACCCTACGAGCAGTACTTC
TRBV3-1	TRBJ1-1	many	NA	CASSQANMNTEAFF	TGTGCCAGCAGCCAAGCAAATATGAACACTGAAGCTTTCTTT
TRBV7-9	TRBJ2-7	NA	NA	CASSPRRGFSYEQYF	TGTGCCAGCAGCCCGAGACGGGGGTTCTCCTACGAGCAGTACTTC
TRBV30	TRBJ2-1	many	TRBD2	CAWRPLAGGYNEQFF	TGTGCCTGGAGGCCACTAGCGGGAGGGTACAATGAGCAGTTCTTC
TRBV20-1	TRBJ2-1	NA	TRBD1	CSARDPGQGRYNEQFF	TGCAGTGCTAGAGATCCGGGACAGGGGAGGTACAATGAGCAGTTCTTC
TRBV19	TRBJ1-2	many	NA	CASTSEILSSYGYTF	TGTGCCAGTACGTCCGAAATTCTTAGCAGCTATGGCTACACCTTC
TRBV19	TRBJ1-1	few	TRBD1	CASSFTGGAGTEAFF	TGTGCCAGTAGTTTTACAGGGGGCGCAGGCACTGAAGCTTTCTTT
TRBV3-1	TRBJ2-5	NA	TRBD1	CASSQGDRVLQETQYF	TGTGCCAGCAGCCAAGGGGACAGGGTTCTCCAAGAGACCCAGTACTTC
TRBV20-1	TRBJ1-2	few	NA	CSARDFGQTNYGYTF	TGCAGTGCTAGAGACTTTGGACAGACAAACTATGGCTACACCTTC
TRBV11-1	TRBJ1-1	many	NA	CASSLIPGNTEAFF	TGTGCCAGCAGCTTGATTCCGGGGAACACTGAAGCTTTCTTT
TRBV4-1	TRBJ1-2	NA	NA	CASSHGDRDIRRYGYTF	TGCGCCAGCAGCCATGGTGACCGGGACATCCGCCGTTATGGCTACACCTTC
TRBV5-1	TRBJ2-2	many	NA	CASSLGDINTGELFF	TGCGCCAGCAGCCTGGGGGACATTAACACCGGGGAGCTGTTTTTT
TRBV28	TRBJ2-7	few	NA	CASSLGWDEQCF	TGTGCCAGCAGCCTGGGGTGGGACGAGCAGTGCTTC
TRBV28	TRBJ1-4	many	TRBD1	CASSSDRQGATNEKLFF	TGTGCCAGCAGTAGCGACCGACAGGGTGCAACTAATGAAAAACTGTTTTTT
TRBV28	TRBJ2-5	many	TRBD1	CASSSVGTGGRETQYF	TGTGCCAGCAGTTCCGTGGGGACAGGGGGCCGAGAGACCCAGTACTTC
TRBV18	TRBJ2-2	NA	TRBD1	CASSPLEDRGHGELFF	TGTGCCAGCTCACCACTGGAGGACAGGGGGCACGGGGAGCTGTTTTTT
TRBV2	TRBJ2-5	many	TRBD2	CASSRTSGRPTQETQYF	TGTGCCAGCAGTCGTACTAGCGGGAGGCCCACCCAAGAGACCCAGTACTTC
TRBV7-6	TRBJ2-7	few	TRBD1	CASGSDTGTELYEQYF	TGTGCCAGCGGATCCGATACAGGGACAGAACTTTACGAGCAGTACTTC
TRBV6-5	TRBJ2-3	NA	TRBD2	CASSLAGGPSTDTQYF	TGTGCCAGCAGTTTAGCGGGAGGGCCCAGCACAGATACGCAGTATTTT